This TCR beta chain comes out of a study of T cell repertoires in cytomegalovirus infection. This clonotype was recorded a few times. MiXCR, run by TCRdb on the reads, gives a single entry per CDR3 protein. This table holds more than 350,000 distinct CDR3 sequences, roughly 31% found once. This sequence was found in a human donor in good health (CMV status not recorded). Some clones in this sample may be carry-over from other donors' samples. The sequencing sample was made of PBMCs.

The CDR3 protein is CASTPGGTAPEAFF. The CDR3 nucleotides read TGTGCCAGTACCCCCGGAGGGACAGCCCCTGAAGCTTTCTTT. The V gene is TRBV19, the J gene TRBJ1-1; 7 bases line up with TRBD1. The germline V gene has CDR1 LNHDA and CDR2 SQIVND (reference sequence). The CDR3 is made up of 14 amino acids. The V segment lost 7 bases and the J segment 6 bases; nucleotides outside the gene matches: 11.